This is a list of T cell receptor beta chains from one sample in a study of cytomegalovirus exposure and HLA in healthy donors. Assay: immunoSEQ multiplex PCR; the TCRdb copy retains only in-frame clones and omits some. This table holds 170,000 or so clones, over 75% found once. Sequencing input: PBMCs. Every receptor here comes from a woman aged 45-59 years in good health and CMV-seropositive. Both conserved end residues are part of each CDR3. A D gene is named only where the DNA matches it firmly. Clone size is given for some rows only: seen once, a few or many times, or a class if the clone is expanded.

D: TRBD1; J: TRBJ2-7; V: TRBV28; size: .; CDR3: CASSFLRGRTGSYEQYF; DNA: TGTGCCAGCAGTTTTCTAAGGGGCCGGACAGGATCCTACGAGCAGTACTTC
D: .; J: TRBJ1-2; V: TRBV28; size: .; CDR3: CASSSNGYTF; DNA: TGTGCCAGCAGTTCTAATGGCTACACCTTC
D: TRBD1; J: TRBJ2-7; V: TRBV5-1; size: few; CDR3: CASSRIGQGAGEQYF; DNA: TGCGCCAGCAGCCGGATCGGACAGGGGGCGGGAGAGCAGTACTTC
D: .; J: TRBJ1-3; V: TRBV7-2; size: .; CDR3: CASSFGARAGAGNTIYF; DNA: TGTGCCAGCAGCTTCGGGGCCCGCGCAGGGGCTGGAAACACCATATATTTT
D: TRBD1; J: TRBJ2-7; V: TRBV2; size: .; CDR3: CASRRTGSPYEQYF; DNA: TGTGCCAGCAGGAGGACAGGGTCCCCCTACGAGCAGTACTTC
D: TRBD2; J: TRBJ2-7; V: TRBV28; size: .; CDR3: CASSPLPATGGHEQYF; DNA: TGTGCCAGCAGTCCCCTCCCCGCCACGGGAGGGCACGAGCAGTACTTC
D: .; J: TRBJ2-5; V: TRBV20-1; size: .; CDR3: CSAHGRETQYF; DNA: TGCAGTGCTCACGGTCGAGAGACCCAGTACTTC
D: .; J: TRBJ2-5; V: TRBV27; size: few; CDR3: CASLTAPLQGNSKAQYF; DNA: TGTGCCAGCTTAACTGCTCCCCTGCAGGGCAACTCTAAGGCCCAGTACTTC
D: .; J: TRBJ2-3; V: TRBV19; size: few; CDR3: CASRGAADTQYF; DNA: TGTGCCAGTAGAGGGGCGGCAGATACGCAGTATTTT
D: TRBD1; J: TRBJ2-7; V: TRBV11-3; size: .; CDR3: CASSLTGEDEQYF; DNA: TGTGCCAGCAGCTTGACAGGGGAGGACGAGCAGTACTTC
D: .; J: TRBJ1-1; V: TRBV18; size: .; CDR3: CASSPRTASFEAFF; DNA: TGTGCCAGCTCCCCAAGGACAGCATCTTTTGAAGCTTTCTTT
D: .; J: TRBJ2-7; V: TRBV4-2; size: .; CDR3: CASSHYFQSTYEQYF; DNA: TGTGCCAGCAGCCACTATTTCCAATCTACCTACGAGCAGTACTTC
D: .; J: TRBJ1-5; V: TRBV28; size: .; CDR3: CASSLRPQPGQPQHF; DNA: TGTGCCAGCAGTTTAAGGCCTCAGCCGGGTCAGCCCCAGCATTTT
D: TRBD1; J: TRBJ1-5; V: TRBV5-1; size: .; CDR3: CASSLRGQGGQPQHF; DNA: TGCGCCAGCAGCTTGAGGGGACAGGGTGGTCAGCCCCAGCATTTT
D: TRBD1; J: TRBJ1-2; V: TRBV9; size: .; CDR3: CASSVEGQGARGYTF; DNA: TGTGCCAGCAGCGTAGAAGGACAGGGGGCGCGTGGCTACACCTTC
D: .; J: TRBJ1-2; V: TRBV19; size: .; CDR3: CASSTQRQAYGYTF; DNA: TGTGCCAGTAGTACTCAACGACAGGCCTATGGCTACACCTTC
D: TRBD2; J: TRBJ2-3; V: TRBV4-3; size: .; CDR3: CASSQVVATSPDTQYF; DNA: TGCGCCAGCAGCCAAGTTGTCGCGACTAGCCCAGATACGCAGTATTTT
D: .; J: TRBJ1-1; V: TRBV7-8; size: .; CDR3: CASIKESYTEAFF; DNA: TGTGCCAGCATCAAGGAGTCTTACACTGAAGCTTTCTTT
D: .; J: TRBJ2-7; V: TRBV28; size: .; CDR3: CASSLLHEQYF; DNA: TGTGCCAGCAGTTTACTTCACGAGCAGTACTTC
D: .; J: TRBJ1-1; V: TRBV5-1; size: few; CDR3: CASSLDRLNTEAFF; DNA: TGCGCCAGCAGCTTGGACAGGTTGAACACTGAAGCTTTCTTT
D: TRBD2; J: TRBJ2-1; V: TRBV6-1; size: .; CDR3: CASSGLAGRSGHYNEQFF; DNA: TGTGCCAGCAGTGGACTAGCGGGACGTTCCGGACACTACAATGAGCAGTTCTTC
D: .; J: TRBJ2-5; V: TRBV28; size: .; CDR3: CASSRPGTSQETQYF; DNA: TGTGCCAGCAGTCGTCCCGGGACAAGTCAAGAGACCCAGTACTTC
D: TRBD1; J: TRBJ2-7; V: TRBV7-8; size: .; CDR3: CASSSRTGDSYEQYF; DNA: TGTGCCAGCAGCTCAAGGACAGGAGACTCCTACGAGCAGTACTTC
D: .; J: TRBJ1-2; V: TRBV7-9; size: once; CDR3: CASSFPGSNYGYTF; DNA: TGTGCCAGCAGCTTTCCCGGGAGTAACTATGGCTACACCTTC
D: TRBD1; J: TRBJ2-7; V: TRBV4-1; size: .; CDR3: CASSRGTGRSYEQYF; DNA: TGCGCCAGCAGCCGAGGGACAGGGCGATCCTACGAGCAGTACTTC
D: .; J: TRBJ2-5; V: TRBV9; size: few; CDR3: CASTRQDGQETQYF; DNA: TGTGCCAGCACAAGACAGGACGGCCAAGAGACCCAGTACTTC
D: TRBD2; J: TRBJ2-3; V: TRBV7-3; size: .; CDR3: CASSLVGTSGGLGNTQYF; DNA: TGTGCCAGCAGCTTAGTAGGGACTAGCGGGGGGCTGGGGAATACGCAGTATTTT
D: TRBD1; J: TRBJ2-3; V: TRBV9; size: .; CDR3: CASSARGGTGGTDTQYF; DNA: TGTGCCAGCAGCGCCAGAGGGGGGACAGGGGGGACAGATACGCAGTATTTT
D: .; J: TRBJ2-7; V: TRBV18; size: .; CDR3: CASSADRMTYEQYF; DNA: TGTGCCAGTTCCGCCGACAGGATGACCTACGAGCAGTACTTC
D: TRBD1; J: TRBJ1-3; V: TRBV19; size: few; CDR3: CASRRTGGGMPFSGNTIYF; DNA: TGTGCCAGTAGGCGGACAGGGGGCGGCATGCCCTTCTCTGGAAACACCATATATTTT
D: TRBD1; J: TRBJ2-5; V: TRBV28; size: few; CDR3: CASSGTGGRETQYF; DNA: TGTGCCAGCTCGGGGACAGGGGGCCGCGAGACCCAGTACTTC
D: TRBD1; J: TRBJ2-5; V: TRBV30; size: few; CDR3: CAWSGGTGGLSETQYF; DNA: TGTGCCTGGAGCGGGGGGACAGGGGGACTGTCGGAGACCCAGTACTTC
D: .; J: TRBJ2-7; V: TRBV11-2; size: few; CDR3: CASSYGFLLYEQYF; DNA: TGTGCCAGCAGCTACGGGTTCCTCCTATACGAGCAGTACTTC
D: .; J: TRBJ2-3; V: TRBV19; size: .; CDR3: CASSQILRDTQYF; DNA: TGTGCCAGTAGTCAGATACTAAGAGATACGCAGTATTTT
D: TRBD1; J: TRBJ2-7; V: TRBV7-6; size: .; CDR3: CASSSGGEYEQYF; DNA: TGTGCCAGCAGTTCAGGGGGCGAATACGAGCAGTACTTC
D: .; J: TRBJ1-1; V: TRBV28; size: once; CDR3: CASSFNLPTEAFF; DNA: TGTGCCAGCAGTTTTAATCTCCCCACTGAAGCTTTCTTT
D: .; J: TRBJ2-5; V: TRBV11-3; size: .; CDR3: CASSLTTQETQYF; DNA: TGTGCCAGCAGCTTAACAACACAAGAGACCCAGTACTTC
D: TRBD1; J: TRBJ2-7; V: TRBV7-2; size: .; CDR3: CASSARQGLGEQYF; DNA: TGTGCCAGCAGCGCCAGACAGGGTTTGGGCGAGCAGTACTTC
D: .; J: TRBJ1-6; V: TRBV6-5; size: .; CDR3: CASSFRQTALDSPLHF; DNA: TGTGCCAGCAGTTTCCGACAGACCGCCCTCGATTCACCCCTCCACTTT
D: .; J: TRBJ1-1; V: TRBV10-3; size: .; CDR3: CAINQQTNTEAFF; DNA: TGTGCCATCAACCAACAGACCAACACTGAAGCTTTCTTT
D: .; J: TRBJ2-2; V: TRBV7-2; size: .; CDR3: CASSPGGSLSGELFF; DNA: TGTGCCAGCAGCCCTGGGGGGAGCCTGAGCGGGGAGCTGTTTTTT
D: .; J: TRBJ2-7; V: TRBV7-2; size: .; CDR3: CASSLLGPHEQYF; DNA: TGTGCCAGCAGCTTATTGGGCCCCCACGAGCAGTACTTC